Listed here are 17 T cell receptor beta chains from one sample, sequenced in a study of Ad26.COV2.S vaccination and SARS-CoV-2 variants. Some clones are missing from TCRdb's copy, which holds only in-frame ones; the method was immunoSEQ multiplex PCR. The repertoire includes 200,000 to 250,000 clones, 70% to 90% of them detected once, and roughly 10% sits in the top ten. Indicated treatment: about 20 received Ad26.COV2.S at low or high dose, single or two shots; 5 received placebo; per-sample allocation not given. Samples analyzed were those drawn on day 63 after the first vaccine or placebo injection. Sequenced here: peripheral blood, sampled in a trial of Ad26.COV2.S vaccine versus placebo. These receptors came from a person between 18 and 65 years old who received the Ad26.COV2.S COVID-19 vaccine or a placebo.

The chain is built from TRBV25-1 and TRBJ2-6, with D tentatively TRBD1 or TRBD2 (5 bases each). In germline, CDR1 is MGHDK, CDR2 SYGVNS. V was pared by 3 bases and J by 0 bases, with 9 bases between. This CDR3 has 16 amino acids. CDR3 DNA sequence: TGTGCCAGCAGTGACAGGGACCACTCTGGGGCCAACGTCCTGACTTTC. Protein product: CASSDRDHSGANVLTF.

The chain recombines TRBV3-1 (or the pseudogene TRBV3-2) with TRBJ1-5; no firm D call. Trimming took off 2 bases at V and 6 bases at J, with 11 bases between the two ends. The CDR3 consists of 14 residues. Germline values: CDR1 LGHDT, CDR2 YNNKEL (reference sequence). The CDR3 bases are TGTGCCAGCAGCCAAAATTCGGTTACTCAGCCCCAGCATTTT. This gives the protein CASSQNSVTQPQHF.

This chain links TRBV5-1 with TRBJ1-2, with 7 bases fitting TRBD1. V was pared by 0 bases and J by 8 bases, with 7 bases of the junction left unmatched. CDR1 is SGHRS, CDR2 YFSETQ, per germline. The CDR3 totals 14 residues. The DNA for the CDR3 is TGCGCCAGCAGCTTGGAGGCAGGGGGTGAGGGCTACACCTTC. Translated: CASSLEAGGEGYTF.

This chain joins TRBV7-9 and TRBJ2-7; 7 bases map to TRBD2. This CDR3 spans 16 amino acids. Germline CDR1 is SEHNR and CDR2 is FQNEAQ (reference sequence). The V segment lost 1 base and the J segment 0 bases; nucleotides outside the gene matches: 6. CDR3 in amino acids: CASSLGGSGNSYEQYF. The CDR3 nucleotides read TGTGCCAGCAGCTTAGGCGGCAGCGGGAACTCCTACGAGCAGTACTTC.

This chain connects TRBV5-5 to TRBJ1-2; D ambiguous. V was pared by 1 base and J by 6 bases, with 10 bases between. This CDR3 contains 13 residues. Per the germline V gene, CDR1 is SGHKS and CDR2 is YYEKEE (reference sequence). The CDR3 spells CASSLLGTNGYTF. DNA for the CDR3: TGTGCCAGCAGCTTGCTAGGAACTAATGGCTACACCTTC.

DNA for the CDR3: TGTGCCTGGAGTGTACTGGCGGGGGCTGGGGAGACCCAGTACTTC. Residues: CAWSVLAGAGETQYF. This rearrangement joins TRBV30 to TRBJ2-5, with D possibly matching TRBD2 (7 bases). Trimming took off 0 bases at V and 5 bases at J, with 16 bases between the two ends. Per the germline V gene, CDR1 is GTSNPN and CDR2 is SVGIG (reference sequence). This CDR3 has 15 residues.

V gene TRBV5-6 combines with J gene TRBJ2-7, with 10 bases that match TRBD2. This CDR3 has 15 residues. Germline trimming cut 3 bases from V and 0 bases from J; bases unmatched to any gene: 3. Germline V CDR1 and CDR2: SGHDT, YYEEEE. The CDR3 spells CASSSASGGSYEQYF. The CDR3 bases are TGTGCCAGCAGCTCTGCTAGCGGGGGCTCCTACGAGCAGTACTTC.

The chain couples TRBV6-5 to TRBJ1-2, with D unclear. Per germline, CDR1 MNHEY and CDR2 SVGAGI. CDR3 length equals 11 residues. The germline V and J ends were trimmed by 6 bases and 2 bases, with 4 bases remaining between them. The CDR3: CASRTNYGYTF. The CDR3 DNA sequence: TGTGCCAGCAGGACGAACTATGGCTACACCTTC.

The chain uses TRBV27 and TRBJ2-2; 7 positions match TRBD1. The CDR3 extends over 14 amino acids. Germline V lookup: CDR1 MNHEY, CDR2 SMNVEV (reference sequence). With 6 bases clipped from V and 2 bases from J, the junction kept 3 bases outside the gene matches. The CDR3 DNA reads TGTGCCAGCAGCGGACAGGCCAACACCGGGGAGCTGTTTTTT. It is translated as CASSGQANTGELFF.

The V and J genes are TRBV10-3 and TRBJ2-1; 7 positions match TRBD1. Unmatched junction bases numbered 5, after V lost 10 bases and J lost 5 bases. The CDR3 spans 12 residues. Germline CDR1 is ENHRY and CDR2 is SYGVKD. CDR3 residues: CATRQGDNEQFF. CDR3 nucleotides: TGTGCCACACGACAGGGCGACAATGAGCAGTTCTTC.

This rearrangement joins TRBV23-1 to TRBJ2-5; 8 positions match TRBD1. TRBV23-1 is sorted into the ORF group, with uncertain function. This CDR3 is 16 amino acids long. The V and J ends lost 5 bases and 2 bases, in that order; junction bases with no gene match: 10. The CDR3 loop reads CASSVTGAGFQETQYF. CDR3 nucleotides: TGCGCCAGCAGTGTGACAGGGGCCGGATTTCAAGAGACCCAGTACTTC.

V gene TRBV28 combines with J gene TRBJ1-6, with D tentatively TRBD1 (5 bases). The germline gives CDR1 MDHEN, CDR2 SYDVKM. V was trimmed by 6 bases and J by 5 bases, leaving 11 bases between them. The CDR3 runs to 14 residues. The CDR3 DNA sequence: TGTGCCAGCAGGGGATCAGGGAATAATTCACCCCTCCACTTT. Encoded protein: CASRGSGNNSPLHF. Variable domain in full (rest from reference TRBV28 and TRBJ1-6): DVKVTQSSRYLVKRTGEKVFLECVQDMDHENMFWYRQDPGLGLRLIYFSYDVKMKEKGDIPEGYSVSREKKERFSLILESASTNQTSMYLCASRGSGNNSPLHFGNGTRLTVT.

The rearrangement links TRBV5-4 to TRBJ2-2, with TRBD1 identical over 7 bases. The CDR3 has 15 amino acids. Germline CDR1 SGHNT, CDR2 YYREEE (reference sequence). The V and J ends lost 6 bases and 3 bases, in that order; junction bases with no gene match: 8. CDR3 sequence reads: CASTSKTGYTGELFF. CDR3 coding DNA: TGTGCCAGCACCTCTAAGACAGGGTACACCGGGGAGCTGTTTTTT.

This clone was seen a single time. V and J are TRBV18 and TRBJ2-1; 10 bases map to TRBD1. The V gene's germline CDR1 is KGHSH and CDR2 LQKENI. The length of the CDR3 is 16 residues. Trimming took 5 bases from V and 4 from J; bases not matched to a gene: 8. CDR3 region: CASSMKPGQGYNEQFF. The CDR3 nucleotides read TGTGCCAGCTCAATGAAACCGGGACAGGGGTACAATGAGCAGTTCTTC.

The rearrangement joins TRBV3-1 (or the pseudogene TRBV3-2) to TRBJ1-1; TRBD1 might be the D (5 bases). Germline CDR1 and CDR2: LGHDT and YNNKEL (reference sequence). The CDR3 covers 14 residues. The V and J ends lost 4 bases and 2 bases respectively, with 11 bases between them. The chain's CDR3 is CASSLGASNTEAFF. In DNA form, the CDR3 reads TGTGCCAGCAGCCTCGGGGCAAGTAACACTGAAGCTTTCTTT.

The chain combines TRBV5-5 with TRBJ2-3; 11 nucleotides line up with TRBD2. Germline CDR1 reads SGHKS; CDR2 reads YYEKEE (reference sequence). This CDR3 is built from 16 residues. With V trimmed by 0 bases and J by 1 base, 1 base remained unmatched. This CDR3 is CASSLAGLAGTDTQYF. The CDR3 nucleotides are TGTGCCAGCAGCTTGGCGGGACTAGCGGGCACAGATACGCAGTATTTT.

The chain couples TRBV4-2 to TRBJ2-5; 7 bases match TRBD2. The V gene's germline CDR1 is LGHNA and CDR2 YNFKEQ. Trimming cost V 2 bases and J 5 bases; bases outside gene matches: 17. The CDR3 extends over 18 amino acids. This CDR3 reads CASSQTPGSGAVLETQYF. The DNA of the CDR3 is TGTGCCAGCAGCCAAACCCCTGGGAGCGGGGCGGTTCTGGAGACCCAGTACTTC.